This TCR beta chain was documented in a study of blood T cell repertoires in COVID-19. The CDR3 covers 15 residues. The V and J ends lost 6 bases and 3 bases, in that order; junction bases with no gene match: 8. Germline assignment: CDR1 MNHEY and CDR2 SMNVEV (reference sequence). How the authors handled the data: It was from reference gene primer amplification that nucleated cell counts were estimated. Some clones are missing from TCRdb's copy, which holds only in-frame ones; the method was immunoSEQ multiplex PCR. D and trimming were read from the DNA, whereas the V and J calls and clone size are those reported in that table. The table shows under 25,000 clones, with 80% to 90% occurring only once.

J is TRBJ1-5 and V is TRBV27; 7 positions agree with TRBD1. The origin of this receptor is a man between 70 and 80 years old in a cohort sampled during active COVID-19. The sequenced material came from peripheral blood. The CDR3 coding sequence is TGTGCCAGCAGCTCCGGACAGGCCAACAATCAGCCCCAGCATTTT. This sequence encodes CASSSGQANNQPQHF.